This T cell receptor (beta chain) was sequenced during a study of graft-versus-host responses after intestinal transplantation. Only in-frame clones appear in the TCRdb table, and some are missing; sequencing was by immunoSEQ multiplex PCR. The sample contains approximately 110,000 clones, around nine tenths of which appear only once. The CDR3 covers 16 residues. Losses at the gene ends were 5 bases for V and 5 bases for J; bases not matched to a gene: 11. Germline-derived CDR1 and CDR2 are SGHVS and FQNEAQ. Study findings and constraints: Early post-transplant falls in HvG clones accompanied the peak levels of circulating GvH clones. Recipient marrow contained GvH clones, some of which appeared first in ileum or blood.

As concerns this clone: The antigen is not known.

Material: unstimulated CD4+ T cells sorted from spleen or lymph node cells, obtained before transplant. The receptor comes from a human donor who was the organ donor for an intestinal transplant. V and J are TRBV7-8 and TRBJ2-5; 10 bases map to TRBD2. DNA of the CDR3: TGTGCCAGCAGCCAACCAAGCGGGAGGGCAGAGGAGACCCAGTACTTC. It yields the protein CASSQPSGRAEETQYF.